This T cell receptor (beta chain) appears in the sequencing data of a study of PD-1 blockade in classical Hodgkin lymphoma. As concerns this clone: Its specificity is not known.

Sequencing used immunoSEQ multiplex PCR; TCRdb keeps in-frame clones, though not all of them. The sample gives about 46,000 clones, about three quarters of which show up once; approximately 10% is in the top ten. All the patients suffered relapse after autologous stem cell transplantation, and brentuximab vedotin exposure differed. Germline CDR1 is GTSNPN and CDR2 is SVGIG (reference sequence). This CDR3 is built from 13 residues. Trimming took 1 base from V and 4 from J; bases not matched to a gene: 3. Study-level results: Complete responders had baseline diversity similar to newly diagnosed patients.

Sequenced here: peripheral blood mononuclear cells (PBMCs), sampled at baseline. The rearrangement uses TRBV30 and TRBJ2-5; 7 bases fit TRBD2. The receptor's source is a human donor with classical Hodgkin lymphoma. DNA of the CDR3: TGTGCCTGGAGTGGACTAGCCGGAGAGACCCAGTACTTC. Amino acids: CAWSGLAGETQYF. Using reference TRBV30 and TRBJ2-5 for the parts outside the CDR3, the full variable domain is SQTIHQWPATLVQPVGSPLSLECTVEGTSNPNLYWYRQAAGRGLQLLFYSVGIGQISSEVPQNLSASRPQDRQFILSSKKLLLSDSGFYLCAWSGLAGETQYFGPGTRLLVL.